The source of this TCR beta chain is a study of T cells in narcolepsy. The protocol was immunoSEQ multiplex PCR, while the TCRdb copy is restricted to in-frame clones and leaves out a portion. Of approximately 25,000 clones listed, approximately 80% are singletons. The CDR3 runs to 15 residues. CDR1 SGDLS and CDR2 YYNGEE come from the germline V gene. The junction had 9 bases not matched to a gene; V was cut back by 2 bases and J by 5 bases. Source material: CD45RA- memory CD4+ T cells from PBMCs. V gene TRBV9 combines with J gene TRBJ2-5, with TRBD1 identical over 7 bases. This sequence was found in a human donor with narcolepsy. The DNA of the CDR3 is TGTGCCAGCAGCGTGGGGGACAGTTTGGGGGAGACCCAGTACTTC. This translates into CASSVGDSLGETQYF.